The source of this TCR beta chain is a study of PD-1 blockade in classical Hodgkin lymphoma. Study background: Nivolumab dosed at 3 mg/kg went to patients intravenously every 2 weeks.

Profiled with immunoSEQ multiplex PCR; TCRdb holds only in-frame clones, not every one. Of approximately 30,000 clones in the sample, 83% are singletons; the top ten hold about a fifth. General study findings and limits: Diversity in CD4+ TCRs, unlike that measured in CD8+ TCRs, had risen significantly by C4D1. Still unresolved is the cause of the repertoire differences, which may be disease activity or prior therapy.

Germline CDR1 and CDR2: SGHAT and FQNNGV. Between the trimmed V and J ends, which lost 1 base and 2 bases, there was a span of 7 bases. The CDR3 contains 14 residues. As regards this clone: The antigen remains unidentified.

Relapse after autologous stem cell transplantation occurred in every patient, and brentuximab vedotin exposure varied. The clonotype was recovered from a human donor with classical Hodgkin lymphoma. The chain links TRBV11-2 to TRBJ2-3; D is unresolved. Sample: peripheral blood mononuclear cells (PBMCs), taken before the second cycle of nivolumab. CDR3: CASSLVLTTDTQYF. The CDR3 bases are TGTGCCAGCAGCTTAGTCCTTACCACAGATACGCAGTATTTT.